This TCR beta chain was sequenced in a study of T cell repertoires in cytomegalovirus infection. About the study: Carrying CMV and the relevant HLA type showed in public TCR beta signatures.

Germline V CDR1 and CDR2: MGHRA, YSYEKL. V was pared by 5 bases and J by 6 bases, with 11 bases between. The CDR3 is 14 amino acids. As to this clonotype: Its antigen is not identified.

MiXCR was run by TCRdb on the reads, yielding one entry per CDR3 protein. The sample shows about 270,000 distinct CDR3 sequences, roughly a fifth of them seen only once. The study's findings and limits: Clonotypes of TCR beta that were HLA-C-restricted and CMV-specific dominated the ex vivo response. Using cumulative public TCR beta family frequency, the authors identified those who carried CMV together with the relevant HLA.

The TCR sequence derives from a human donor in good health (CMV status not recorded). Some clones in this sample may be carry-over from other donors' samples. The gene calls are TRBV4-1 and TRBJ1-6; D remains unclear. The specimen comprised cultured PBMCs, sampled from culture after CMV antigen stimulation. The CDR3 bases are TGCGCCAGCAGCTTACTAGGAACTAATTCACCCCTCCACTTT. Protein product: CASSLLGTNSPLHF.